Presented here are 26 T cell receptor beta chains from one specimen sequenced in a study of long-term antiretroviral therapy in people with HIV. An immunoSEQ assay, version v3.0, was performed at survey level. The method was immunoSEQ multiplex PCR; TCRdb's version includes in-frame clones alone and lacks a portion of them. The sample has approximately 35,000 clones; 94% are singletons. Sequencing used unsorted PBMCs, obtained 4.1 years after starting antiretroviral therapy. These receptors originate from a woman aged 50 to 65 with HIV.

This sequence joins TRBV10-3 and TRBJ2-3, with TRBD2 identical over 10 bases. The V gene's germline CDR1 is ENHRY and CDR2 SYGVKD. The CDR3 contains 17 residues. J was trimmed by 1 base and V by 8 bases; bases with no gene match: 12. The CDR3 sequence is CAIDSSGGLLGTDTQYF. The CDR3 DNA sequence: TGTGCCATCGACTCTAGCGGGGGCCTACTGGGCACAGATACGCAGTATTTT.

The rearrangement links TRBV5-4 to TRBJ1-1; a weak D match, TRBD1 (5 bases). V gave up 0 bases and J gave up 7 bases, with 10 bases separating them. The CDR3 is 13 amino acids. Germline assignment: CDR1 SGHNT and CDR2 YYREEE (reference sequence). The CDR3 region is CASSLGGPREAFF. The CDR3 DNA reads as TGTGCCAGCAGCTTGGGGGGCCCACGTGAAGCTTTCTTT.

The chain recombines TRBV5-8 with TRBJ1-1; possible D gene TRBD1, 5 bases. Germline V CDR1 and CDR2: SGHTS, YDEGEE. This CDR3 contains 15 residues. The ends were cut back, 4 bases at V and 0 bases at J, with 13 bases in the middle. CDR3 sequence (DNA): TGTGCCAGCAGCGTTGACAGCAAAATGAACACTGAAGCTTTCTTT. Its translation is CASSVDSKMNTEAFF. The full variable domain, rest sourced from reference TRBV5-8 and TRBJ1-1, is EAGVTQSPTHLIKTRGQQATLRCSPISGHTSVYWYQQALGLGLQFLLWYDEGEERNRGNFPPRFSGRQFPNYSSELNVNALELEDSALYLCASSVDSKMNTEAFFGQGTRLTVV.

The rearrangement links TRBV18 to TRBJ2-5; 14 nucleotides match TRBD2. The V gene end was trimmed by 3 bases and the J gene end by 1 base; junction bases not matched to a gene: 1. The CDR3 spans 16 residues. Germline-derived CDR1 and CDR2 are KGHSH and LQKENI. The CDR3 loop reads CASSPGLAGGQETQYF. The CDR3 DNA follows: TGTGCCAGCTCACCTGGACTAGCGGGGGGCCAAGAGACCCAGTACTTC.

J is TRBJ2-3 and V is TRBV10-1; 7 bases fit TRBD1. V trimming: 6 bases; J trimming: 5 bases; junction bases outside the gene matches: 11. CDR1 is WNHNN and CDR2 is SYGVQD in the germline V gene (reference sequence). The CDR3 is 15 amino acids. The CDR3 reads CASSPRAGGLDTQYF. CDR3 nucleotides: TGCGCCAGCAGCCCCCGGGCAGGGGGTTTAGATACGCAGTATTTT.

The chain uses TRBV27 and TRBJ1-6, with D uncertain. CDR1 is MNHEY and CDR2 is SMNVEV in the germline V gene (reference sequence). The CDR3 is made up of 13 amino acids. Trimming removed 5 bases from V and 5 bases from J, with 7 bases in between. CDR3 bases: TGTGCCAGCAGTGCCACTAATAATTCACCCCTCCACTTT. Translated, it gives CASSATNNSPLHF.

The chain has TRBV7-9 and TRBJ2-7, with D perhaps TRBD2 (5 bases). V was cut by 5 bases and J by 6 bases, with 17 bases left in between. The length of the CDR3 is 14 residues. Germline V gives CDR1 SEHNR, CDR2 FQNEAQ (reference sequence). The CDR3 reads CASSPSRGRLEQYF. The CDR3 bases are TGTGCCAGCAGCCCCAGCCGGGGAAGGCTCGAGCAGTACTTC.

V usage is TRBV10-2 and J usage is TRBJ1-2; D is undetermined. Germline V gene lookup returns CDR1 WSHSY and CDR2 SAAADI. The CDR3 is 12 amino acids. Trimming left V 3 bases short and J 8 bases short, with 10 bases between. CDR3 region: CASSEGTRGYTF. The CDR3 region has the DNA TGCGCCAGCAGTGAAGGTACTAGGGGCTACACCTTC.

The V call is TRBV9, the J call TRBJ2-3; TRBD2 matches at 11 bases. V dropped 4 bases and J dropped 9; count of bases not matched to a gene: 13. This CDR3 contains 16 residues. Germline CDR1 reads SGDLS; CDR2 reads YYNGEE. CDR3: CASSPYSGGASGTQYF. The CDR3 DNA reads TGTGCCAGCAGCCCATATAGCGGGGGGGCCTCGGGGACGCAGTATTTT.

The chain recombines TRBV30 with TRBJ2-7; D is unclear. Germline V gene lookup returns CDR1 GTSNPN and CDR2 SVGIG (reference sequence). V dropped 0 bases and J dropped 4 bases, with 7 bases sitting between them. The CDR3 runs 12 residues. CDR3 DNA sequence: TGTGCCTGGAGTGTAAGCGTTTACGAGCAGTACTTC. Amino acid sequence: CAWSVSVYEQYF.

CDR3 bases: TGTGCCAGTAGTACACTAGCGGGGGGCGAGCAGTACTTC. This translates into CASSTLAGGEQYF. The chain has TRBV19 and TRBJ2-7, with 12 positions matching TRBD2. Germline V CDR1 and CDR2: LNHDA, SQIVND (reference sequence). The CDR3 sequence is 13 residues long. Trimming cost V 4 bases and J 6 bases; bases outside gene matches: 1.

The CDR3 spells CASSLFGQYNEQFF. For the CDR3, the DNA is TGTGCCAGCAGCTTATTTGGACAGTACAATGAGCAGTTCTTC. This chain links TRBV7-9 with TRBJ2-1; maybe TRBD1 (6 bases). This CDR3 is built from 14 residues. CDR1 and CDR2 from the germline V gene are SEHNR and FQNEAQ (reference sequence). Trimming stripped 2 bases from V and 4 bases from J, with 9 bases between.

CDR3 DNA: TGTGCCAGCAGTTACCCCTTTGGGCGGCCACAAGAGACCCAGTACTTC. Translating gives CASSYPFGRPQETQYF. The genes are TRBV6-5 and TRBJ2-5, with D unresolved. The length of the CDR3 is 16 residues. Trimming took off 2 bases at V and 2 bases at J, with 15 bases between the two ends. CDR1 and CDR2 (germline): MNHEY, SVGAGI.

The CDR3 spells CASSFPGETQYF. CDR3 nucleotide sequence: TGCGCCAGCAGCTTTCCTGGAGAGACCCAGTACTTC. The rearrangement joins TRBV5-1 to TRBJ2-5; D uncertain. Trimming left V 2 bases short and J 4 bases short, with 6 bases between. CDR1 SGHRS and CDR2 YFSETQ come from the germline V gene. This CDR3 spans 12 amino acids.

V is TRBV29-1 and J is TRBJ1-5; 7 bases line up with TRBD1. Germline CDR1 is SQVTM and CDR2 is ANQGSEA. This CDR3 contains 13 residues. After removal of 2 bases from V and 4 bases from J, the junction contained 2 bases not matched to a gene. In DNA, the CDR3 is TGCAGCGTTGAAACAGGGGCGAATCAGCCCCAGCATTTT. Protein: CSVETGANQPQHF.

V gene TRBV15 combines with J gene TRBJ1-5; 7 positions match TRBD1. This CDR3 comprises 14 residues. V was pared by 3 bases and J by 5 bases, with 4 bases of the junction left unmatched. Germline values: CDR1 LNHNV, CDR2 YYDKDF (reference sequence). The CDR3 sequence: CATSRGQNYQPQHF. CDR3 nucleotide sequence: TGTGCCACCAGCAGGGGACAGAACTATCAGCCCCAGCATTTT.

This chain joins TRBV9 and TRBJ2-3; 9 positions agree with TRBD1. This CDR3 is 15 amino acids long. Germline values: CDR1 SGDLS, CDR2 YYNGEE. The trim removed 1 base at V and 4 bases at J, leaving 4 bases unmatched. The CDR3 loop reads CASSVRTGVSDTQYF. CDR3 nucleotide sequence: TGTGCCAGCAGCGTACGGACAGGGGTTTCAGATACGCAGTATTTT.

CDR3 sequence: CASSPSGAYNEQFF. CDR3 nucleotides: TGTGCCAGCAGCCCTAGCGGGGCTTACAATGAGCAGTTCTTC. The chain joins TRBV7-9 to TRBJ2-1; 9 bases are a match to TRBD2. From germline, CDR1 is SEHNR and CDR2 FQNEAQ (reference sequence). J lost 4 bases, V lost 5 bases, and 3 bases had no gene match. The CDR3 is 14 amino acids.

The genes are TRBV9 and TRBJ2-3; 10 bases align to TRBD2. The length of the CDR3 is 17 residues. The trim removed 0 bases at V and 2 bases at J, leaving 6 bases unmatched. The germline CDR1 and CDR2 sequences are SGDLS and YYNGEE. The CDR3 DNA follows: TGTGCCAGCAGCGTAGCAAGCGGGGGGGCGTTCACAGATACGCAGTATTTT. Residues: CASSVASGGAFTDTQYF.

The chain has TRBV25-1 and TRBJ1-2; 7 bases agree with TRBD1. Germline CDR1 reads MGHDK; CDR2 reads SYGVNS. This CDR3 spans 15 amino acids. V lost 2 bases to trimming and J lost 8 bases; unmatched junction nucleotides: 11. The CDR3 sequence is CASSEMEGATRGYTF. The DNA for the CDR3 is TGTGCCAGCAGTGAAATGGAGGGGGCAACTAGAGGCTACACCTTC.

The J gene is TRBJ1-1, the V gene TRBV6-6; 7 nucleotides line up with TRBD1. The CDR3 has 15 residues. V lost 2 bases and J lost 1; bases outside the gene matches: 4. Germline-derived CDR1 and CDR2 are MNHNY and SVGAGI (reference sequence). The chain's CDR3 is CASSYEGATNTEAFF. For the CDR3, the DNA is TGTGCCAGCAGTTACGAGGGGGCTACGAACACTGAAGCTTTCTTT.

CDR3 loop: CASSSEAKETQYF. The CDR3 bases are TGCGCCAGCAGCTCTGAGGCCAAAGAGACCCAGTACTTC. The chain recombines TRBV5-1 with TRBJ2-5; D unresolved. Germline-derived CDR1 and CDR2 are SGHRS and YFSETQ. The V gene lost 3 bases and the J gene lost 3 bases, with 9 bases spanning the gap. The CDR3 consists of 13 residues.

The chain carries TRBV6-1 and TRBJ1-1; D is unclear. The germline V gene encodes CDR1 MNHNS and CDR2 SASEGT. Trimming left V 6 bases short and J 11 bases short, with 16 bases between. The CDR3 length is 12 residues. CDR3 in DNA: TGTGCCAGCAGGGAATCCGGGATCTGGGCTTTCTTT. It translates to CASRESGIWAFF.

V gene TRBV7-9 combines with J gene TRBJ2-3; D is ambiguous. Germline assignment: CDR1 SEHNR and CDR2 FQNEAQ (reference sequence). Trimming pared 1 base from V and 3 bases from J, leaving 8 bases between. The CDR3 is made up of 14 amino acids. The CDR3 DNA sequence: TGTGCCAGCAGCTTAGAACGGGTTACAGATACGCAGTATTTT. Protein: CASSLERVTDTQYF.

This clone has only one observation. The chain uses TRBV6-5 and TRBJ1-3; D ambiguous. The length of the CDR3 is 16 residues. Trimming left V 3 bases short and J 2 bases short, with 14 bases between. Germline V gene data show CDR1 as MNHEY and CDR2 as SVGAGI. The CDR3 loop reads CASSYGGVGPGNTIYF. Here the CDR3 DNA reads TGTGCCAGCAGTTATGGAGGAGTAGGACCTGGAAACACCATATATTTT.

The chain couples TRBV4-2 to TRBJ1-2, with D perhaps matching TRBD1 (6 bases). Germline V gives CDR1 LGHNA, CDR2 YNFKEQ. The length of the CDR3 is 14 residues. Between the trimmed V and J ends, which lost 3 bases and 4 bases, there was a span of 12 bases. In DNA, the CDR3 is TGTGCCAGCAGCCAGAGGACAGAACCCTATGGCTACACCTTC. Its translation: CASSQRTEPYGYTF.